This T cell receptor beta chain is drawn from a study of shared clonotypes between healthy human individuals. In the study overall: Used for every donor were three CD4 naive, three CD4 memory, two CD8 naive and one CD8 memory plate.

Trimming removed 3 bases at V and 6 bases at J, with 21 bases between. CDR1 and CDR2 from the germline V gene are LGHNA and YNFKEQ. The CDR3 runs to 17 residues. The repertoire was sequenced with immunoSEQ multiplex PCR; TCRdb's copy has only in-frame clones and lacks some. The sample lists 2 million to 2.5 million clones; around 93% were seen once. The chain is built from TRBV4-2 and TRBJ2-1; D not certain. The clonotype was recovered from a young man in good health. Some clones in this sample may be carry-over from other donors' samples. The sample taken for sequencing was naive CD4+ T cells from PBMCs. This sample's subset: CD45RA+ positively selected. The CDR3 is CASSHKSRTYQGNEQFF. The CDR3 DNA reads TGTGCCAGCAGCCATAAATCGAGAACCTACCAAGGCAATGAGCAGTTCTTC.